The present TCR beta chain was sequenced within a study of technical replicates of blood from a handful of donors. Profiled with immunoSEQ multiplex PCR; TCRdb holds only in-frame clones, not every one. The sample contains under 95,000 clones, roughly 94% of which appear only once. The ends lost 2 bases at V and 3 bases at J; junction bases unmatched: 6. The CDR3 totals 15 residues. Germline values: CDR1 SGDLS, CDR2 YYNGEE. The V and J genes are TRBV9 and TRBJ2-7; TRBD2 aligns across 9 bases. The clonotype was recovered from a human donor in good health. Sequenced input: T cells isolated from PBMCs. The CDR3 loop is CASSVGAGGNYEQYF. The CDR3 DNA sequence: TGTGCCAGCAGCGTGGGAGCGGGGGGAAACTACGAGCAGTACTTC.